These 7 T cell receptor beta chains were all obtained from the same sample, sequenced in a study of T cell repertoires in cytomegalovirus infection. One entry per CDR3 protein, called by TCRdb with MiXCR from the reads. This table holds fewer than 950,000 distinct CDR3 sequences, 32% found once. Their cognate antigens are unknown. The material was cultured CD8+ T cells from PBMCs, obtained from culture after CMV antigen stimulation. Receptors originate from a human donor in good health (CMV status not recorded). Some clones in this sample may be carry-over from other donors' samples.

The V call is TRBV12-5, the J call TRBJ1-5; D is uncertain. Looked up from germline, CDR1 is LGHNT and CDR2 is FRNRAP. The V and J ends lost 3 bases and 2 bases respectively, with 14 bases between them. The CDR3 extends over 16 amino acids. CDR3 DNA sequence: TGTGCTAGTGGTTTCTCTGCAGGAATAGGCAATCAGCCCCAGCATTTT. Protein product: CASGFSAGIGNQPQHF.

V gene TRBV11-2 combines with J gene TRBJ2-7; 9 positions agree with TRBD2. The V segment lost 5 bases and the J segment 2 bases; nucleotides outside the gene matches: 10. Germline V gives CDR1 SGHAT, CDR2 FQNNGV. The CDR3 runs 16 residues. CDR3 bases: TGTGCCAGCAGCCTCTGGGTTTTAGCGGGAGCCTACGAGCAGTACGTC. It encodes CASSLWVLAGAYEQYV.

As to this clonotype: An end of the junction does not agree with germline; a read error may underlie this. The genes are TRBV27 and TRBJ1-1; 7 bases match TRBD1. The CDR3 extends over 17 amino acids. Per the germline V gene, CDR1 is MNHEY and CDR2 is SMNVEV (reference sequence). As DNA, the CDR3 is TGTGCCAGCAGTTCGACAGGGTCGGGGGTAGTAAGCACTGAAGCTTCCTTT. It codes for CASSSTGSGVVSTEASF.

The chain couples TRBV7-2 to TRBJ2-7; weak D call: TRBD2 (5 bases). Germline assignment: CDR1 SGHTA and CDR2 FQGNSA. V dropped 3 bases and J dropped 4 bases, with 13 bases sitting between them. The CDR3 sequence is 14 residues long. The CDR3 here is CASSFVEGEYEQYV. DNA of the CDR3: TGTGCCAGCAGCTTTGTCGAGGGCGAGTACGAGCAGTACGTC.

As regards this clonotype: An end of the junction does not agree with germline; a read error may underlie this. The chain links TRBV7-7 to TRBJ1-1, with D tentatively TRBD1 (6 bases). Germline V gene sequence: CDR1 SSHAT, CDR2 FNYEAQ (reference sequence). This CDR3 has 13 residues. The CDR3 loop is CASSPEGVTEAFF. CDR3 sequence (DNA): TGTGCTAGCAGCCCGGAGGGGGTTACTGAAGCTTTCTTT.

The gene calls are TRBV15 and TRBJ2-7; TRBD1 matches at 7 bases. J was trimmed by 3 bases and V by 5 bases; bases with no gene match: 4. The CDR3 contains 13 residues. The V gene's germline CDR1 is LNHNV and CDR2 YYDKDF (reference sequence). The CDR3 spells CATSSQGYYEQYF. DNA for the CDR3: TGTGCCACCAGCTCACAGGGGTACTACGAGCAGTACTTC.

The V call is TRBV5-5, the J call TRBJ2-3; 14 bases match TRBD2. The trim removed 0 bases at V and 0 bases at J, leaving 3 bases unmatched. Germline CDR1 reads SGHKS; CDR2 reads YYEKEE (reference sequence). CDR3 length equals 18 residues. CDR3 nucleotides: TGTGCCAGCAGCTTGGGACTAGCGGGGGGGACAAGCACAGATACGCAGTATTTT. This translates into CASSLGLAGGTSTDTQYF.